This entry describes one TCR beta chain. As yet, its antigen is unknown. J lost 9 bases, V lost 2 bases, and 6 bases had no gene match. Germline V gene lookup returns CDR1 GTSNPN and CDR2 SVGIG (reference sequence). The CDR3 loop spans 13 amino acids. Some clones are missing from TCRdb's copy, which holds only in-frame ones; the method was immunoSEQ multiplex PCR. Here the sample spans about 120,000 clones, approximately 94% being singletons. The entry originates in a study of siplizumab effects on memory and regulatory T cells. The study's findings and limits: Alloreactive sequences from unstimulated CD4+ memory cells fell significantly with siplizumab. On average, roughly 69% of mappable alloreactive CD4+ clones were Treg-derived under siplizumab, against 25% to 30% in controls. Naive T cells seemed more diverse than memory cells and seemed major alloresponse contributors. Proliferating siplizumab-cultured Tregs lacked confirmed suppressive function.

This chain joins TRBV30 and TRBJ2-1, with TRBD2 matching over 8 bases. This sequence originates from a human donor in good health. The sequencing input was non-Treg CD4+ T cells sorted from blood. The CDR3 DNA reads as TGTGCCTGGAGTCTAAGCGGGAGCGGTGAGCAGTTCTTC. Protein: CAWSLSGSGEQFF.